This entry concerns a single T cell receptor (beta chain). Here immunoSEQ multiplex PCR was the method, and the copy in TCRdb shows in-frame clones only, minus some. Of 150,000 to 200,000 clones in the sample, about 95% were seen once. These data are taken from a study of cytomegalovirus exposure and HLA in healthy donors. Sequenced material: PBMCs. The receptor was isolated from a woman between 18 and 30 years old in good health and CMV-seronegative.

The DNA for the CDR3 is TGTGCCAGCAGTGACTGGATCAGGGGGTCCCCCTATGGCTACACCTTC. Translation gives CASSDWIRGSPYGYTF. V gene TRBV6-1 combines with J gene TRBJ1-2, with TRBD1 matching 7 bases. Germline lookup yields CDR1 MNHNS and CDR2 SASEGT. V lost 3 bases, J lost 4 bases, and 11 bases stayed unmatched. This CDR3 comprises 16 residues.